This T cell receptor (beta chain) came from a study of beta chain features in type 1 diabetes. In its sample, this clone was seen a few times. Its cognate antigen is unknown. Germline values: CDR1 LGHNA, CDR2 YNFKEQ. The CDR3 loop spans 18 amino acids. The V segment lost 2 bases and the J segment 4 bases; nucleotides outside the gene matches: 12. Every sorted population was more than 95% pure. Broader study findings: Among all four CD4+ subsets, Type 1 diabetes patients had TCRB CDR3s that were moderately but significantly shorter.

The isolated RNA, all of it, was reverse transcribed, so expressed TCRB transcripts were what got sequenced. The assay was immunoSEQ multiplex PCR, and TCRdb's table has in-frame clones only and misses some. The sample gives about 260,000 clones, around 25% of which show up once; more than 0.009% is in the top ten. The V call is TRBV4-2, the J call TRBJ2-1, with TRBD1 matching over 9 bases. The material sequenced was naive CD4+ T cells from blood. This TCR derives from a woman aged 30 to 39 with type 1 diabetes. This CDR3 reads CASSQPQWGTGLYNEQFF. The CDR3 DNA sequence: TGTGCCAGCAGCCAACCCCAGTGGGGGACAGGGCTTTACAATGAGCAGTTCTTC.